The rows below give T cell receptor beta chains drawn from one sample of a study of cytomegalovirus exposure and HLA in healthy donors. Some clones are missing from TCRdb's copy, which holds only in-frame ones; the method was immunoSEQ multiplex PCR. The sample holds more than 95,000 clones; approximately 64% are singletons and the top ten take roughly 3.2%. The sequencing input was PBMCs. Receptors originate from a man aged 60 to 69 in good health and CMV-seronegative. The CDR3 runs from the conserved cysteine through the conserved F or W. A D gene is named only where the DNA matches it firmly. Clone size is not always given. Where it is, it says once, few, many or a class for expanded clones.

j_gene: TRBJ2-1; v_gene: TRBV9; d_gene: NA; abundance: once; CDR3aa: CASSVGATLNEQFF; CDR3nt: TGTGCCAGCAGCGTAGGGGCTACGTTAAATGAGCAGTTCTTC
j_gene: TRBJ2-1; v_gene: TRBV9; d_gene: TRBD2; abundance: NA; CDR3aa: CASSRTSGSRNEQFF; CDR3nt: TGTGCCAGCAGCCGGACTAGCGGGAGCCGAAATGAGCAGTTCTTC
j_gene: TRBJ1-1; v_gene: TRBV2; d_gene: TRBD1; abundance: few; CDR3aa: CASSPRDRDDTEAFF; CDR3nt: TGTGCCAGCAGTCCCCGGGACAGGGATGACACTGAAGCTTTCTTT
j_gene: TRBJ1-3; v_gene: TRBV6-5; d_gene: NA; abundance: few; CDR3aa: CASSSREGTIYF; CDR3nt: TGTGCCAGCAGCAGCCGAGAGGGCACCATATATTTT
j_gene: TRBJ2-5; v_gene: TRBV9; d_gene: TRBD2; abundance: NA; CDR3aa: CASSLTSGGGKVGETQYF; CDR3nt: TGTGCCAGCAGCCTTACTAGCGGCGGAGGTAAAGTAGGAGAGACCCAGTACTTC
j_gene: TRBJ1-5; v_gene: TRBV2; d_gene: NA; abundance: many; CDR3aa: CASTAFGGGNQPQHF; CDR3nt: TGTGCCAGCACCGCGTTTGGGGGAGGAAATCAGCCCCAGCATTTT
j_gene: TRBJ2-3; v_gene: TRBV6-6; d_gene: NA; abundance: NA; CDR3aa: CASSYSEGTQYF; CDR3nt: TGTGCCAGCAGTTACTCAGAGGGTACGCAGTATTTT
j_gene: TRBJ1-1; v_gene: TRBV7-2; d_gene: NA; abundance: NA; CDR3aa: CASLGGAMNTEAFF; CDR3nt: TGTGCCTCCCTAGGGGGGGCAATGAACACTGAAGCTTTCTTT
j_gene: TRBJ1-2; v_gene: TRBV5-1; d_gene: TRBD1; abundance: NA; CDR3aa: CASSSTGGGGYTF; CDR3nt: TGCGCCAGCAGCTCGACAGGGGGCGGTGGCTACACCTTC
j_gene: TRBJ2-3; v_gene: TRBV29-1; d_gene: TRBD1; abundance: once; CDR3aa: CSGDRAHSTDTQYF; CDR3nt: TGCAGCGGGGACAGGGCCCATAGCACAGATACGCAGTATTTT
j_gene: TRBJ2-7; v_gene: TRBV11-3; d_gene: TRBD2; abundance: many; CDR3aa: CASSSGLAGGSEQYF; CDR3nt: TGTGCCAGCAGCTCGGGACTAGCGGGAGGTAGTGAGCAGTACTTC
j_gene: TRBJ2-7; v_gene: TRBV7-2; d_gene: NA; abundance: NA; CDR3aa: CASSSQQGYEQYF; CDR3nt: TGTGCCAGCAGTTCCCAACAGGGTTACGAGCAGTACTTC
j_gene: TRBJ1-6; v_gene: TRBV5-1; d_gene: TRBD1; abundance: NA; CDR3aa: CASSEGTGVNSPLHF; CDR3nt: TGCGCCAGCAGCGAAGGGACAGGGGTAAATTCACCCCTCCACTTT